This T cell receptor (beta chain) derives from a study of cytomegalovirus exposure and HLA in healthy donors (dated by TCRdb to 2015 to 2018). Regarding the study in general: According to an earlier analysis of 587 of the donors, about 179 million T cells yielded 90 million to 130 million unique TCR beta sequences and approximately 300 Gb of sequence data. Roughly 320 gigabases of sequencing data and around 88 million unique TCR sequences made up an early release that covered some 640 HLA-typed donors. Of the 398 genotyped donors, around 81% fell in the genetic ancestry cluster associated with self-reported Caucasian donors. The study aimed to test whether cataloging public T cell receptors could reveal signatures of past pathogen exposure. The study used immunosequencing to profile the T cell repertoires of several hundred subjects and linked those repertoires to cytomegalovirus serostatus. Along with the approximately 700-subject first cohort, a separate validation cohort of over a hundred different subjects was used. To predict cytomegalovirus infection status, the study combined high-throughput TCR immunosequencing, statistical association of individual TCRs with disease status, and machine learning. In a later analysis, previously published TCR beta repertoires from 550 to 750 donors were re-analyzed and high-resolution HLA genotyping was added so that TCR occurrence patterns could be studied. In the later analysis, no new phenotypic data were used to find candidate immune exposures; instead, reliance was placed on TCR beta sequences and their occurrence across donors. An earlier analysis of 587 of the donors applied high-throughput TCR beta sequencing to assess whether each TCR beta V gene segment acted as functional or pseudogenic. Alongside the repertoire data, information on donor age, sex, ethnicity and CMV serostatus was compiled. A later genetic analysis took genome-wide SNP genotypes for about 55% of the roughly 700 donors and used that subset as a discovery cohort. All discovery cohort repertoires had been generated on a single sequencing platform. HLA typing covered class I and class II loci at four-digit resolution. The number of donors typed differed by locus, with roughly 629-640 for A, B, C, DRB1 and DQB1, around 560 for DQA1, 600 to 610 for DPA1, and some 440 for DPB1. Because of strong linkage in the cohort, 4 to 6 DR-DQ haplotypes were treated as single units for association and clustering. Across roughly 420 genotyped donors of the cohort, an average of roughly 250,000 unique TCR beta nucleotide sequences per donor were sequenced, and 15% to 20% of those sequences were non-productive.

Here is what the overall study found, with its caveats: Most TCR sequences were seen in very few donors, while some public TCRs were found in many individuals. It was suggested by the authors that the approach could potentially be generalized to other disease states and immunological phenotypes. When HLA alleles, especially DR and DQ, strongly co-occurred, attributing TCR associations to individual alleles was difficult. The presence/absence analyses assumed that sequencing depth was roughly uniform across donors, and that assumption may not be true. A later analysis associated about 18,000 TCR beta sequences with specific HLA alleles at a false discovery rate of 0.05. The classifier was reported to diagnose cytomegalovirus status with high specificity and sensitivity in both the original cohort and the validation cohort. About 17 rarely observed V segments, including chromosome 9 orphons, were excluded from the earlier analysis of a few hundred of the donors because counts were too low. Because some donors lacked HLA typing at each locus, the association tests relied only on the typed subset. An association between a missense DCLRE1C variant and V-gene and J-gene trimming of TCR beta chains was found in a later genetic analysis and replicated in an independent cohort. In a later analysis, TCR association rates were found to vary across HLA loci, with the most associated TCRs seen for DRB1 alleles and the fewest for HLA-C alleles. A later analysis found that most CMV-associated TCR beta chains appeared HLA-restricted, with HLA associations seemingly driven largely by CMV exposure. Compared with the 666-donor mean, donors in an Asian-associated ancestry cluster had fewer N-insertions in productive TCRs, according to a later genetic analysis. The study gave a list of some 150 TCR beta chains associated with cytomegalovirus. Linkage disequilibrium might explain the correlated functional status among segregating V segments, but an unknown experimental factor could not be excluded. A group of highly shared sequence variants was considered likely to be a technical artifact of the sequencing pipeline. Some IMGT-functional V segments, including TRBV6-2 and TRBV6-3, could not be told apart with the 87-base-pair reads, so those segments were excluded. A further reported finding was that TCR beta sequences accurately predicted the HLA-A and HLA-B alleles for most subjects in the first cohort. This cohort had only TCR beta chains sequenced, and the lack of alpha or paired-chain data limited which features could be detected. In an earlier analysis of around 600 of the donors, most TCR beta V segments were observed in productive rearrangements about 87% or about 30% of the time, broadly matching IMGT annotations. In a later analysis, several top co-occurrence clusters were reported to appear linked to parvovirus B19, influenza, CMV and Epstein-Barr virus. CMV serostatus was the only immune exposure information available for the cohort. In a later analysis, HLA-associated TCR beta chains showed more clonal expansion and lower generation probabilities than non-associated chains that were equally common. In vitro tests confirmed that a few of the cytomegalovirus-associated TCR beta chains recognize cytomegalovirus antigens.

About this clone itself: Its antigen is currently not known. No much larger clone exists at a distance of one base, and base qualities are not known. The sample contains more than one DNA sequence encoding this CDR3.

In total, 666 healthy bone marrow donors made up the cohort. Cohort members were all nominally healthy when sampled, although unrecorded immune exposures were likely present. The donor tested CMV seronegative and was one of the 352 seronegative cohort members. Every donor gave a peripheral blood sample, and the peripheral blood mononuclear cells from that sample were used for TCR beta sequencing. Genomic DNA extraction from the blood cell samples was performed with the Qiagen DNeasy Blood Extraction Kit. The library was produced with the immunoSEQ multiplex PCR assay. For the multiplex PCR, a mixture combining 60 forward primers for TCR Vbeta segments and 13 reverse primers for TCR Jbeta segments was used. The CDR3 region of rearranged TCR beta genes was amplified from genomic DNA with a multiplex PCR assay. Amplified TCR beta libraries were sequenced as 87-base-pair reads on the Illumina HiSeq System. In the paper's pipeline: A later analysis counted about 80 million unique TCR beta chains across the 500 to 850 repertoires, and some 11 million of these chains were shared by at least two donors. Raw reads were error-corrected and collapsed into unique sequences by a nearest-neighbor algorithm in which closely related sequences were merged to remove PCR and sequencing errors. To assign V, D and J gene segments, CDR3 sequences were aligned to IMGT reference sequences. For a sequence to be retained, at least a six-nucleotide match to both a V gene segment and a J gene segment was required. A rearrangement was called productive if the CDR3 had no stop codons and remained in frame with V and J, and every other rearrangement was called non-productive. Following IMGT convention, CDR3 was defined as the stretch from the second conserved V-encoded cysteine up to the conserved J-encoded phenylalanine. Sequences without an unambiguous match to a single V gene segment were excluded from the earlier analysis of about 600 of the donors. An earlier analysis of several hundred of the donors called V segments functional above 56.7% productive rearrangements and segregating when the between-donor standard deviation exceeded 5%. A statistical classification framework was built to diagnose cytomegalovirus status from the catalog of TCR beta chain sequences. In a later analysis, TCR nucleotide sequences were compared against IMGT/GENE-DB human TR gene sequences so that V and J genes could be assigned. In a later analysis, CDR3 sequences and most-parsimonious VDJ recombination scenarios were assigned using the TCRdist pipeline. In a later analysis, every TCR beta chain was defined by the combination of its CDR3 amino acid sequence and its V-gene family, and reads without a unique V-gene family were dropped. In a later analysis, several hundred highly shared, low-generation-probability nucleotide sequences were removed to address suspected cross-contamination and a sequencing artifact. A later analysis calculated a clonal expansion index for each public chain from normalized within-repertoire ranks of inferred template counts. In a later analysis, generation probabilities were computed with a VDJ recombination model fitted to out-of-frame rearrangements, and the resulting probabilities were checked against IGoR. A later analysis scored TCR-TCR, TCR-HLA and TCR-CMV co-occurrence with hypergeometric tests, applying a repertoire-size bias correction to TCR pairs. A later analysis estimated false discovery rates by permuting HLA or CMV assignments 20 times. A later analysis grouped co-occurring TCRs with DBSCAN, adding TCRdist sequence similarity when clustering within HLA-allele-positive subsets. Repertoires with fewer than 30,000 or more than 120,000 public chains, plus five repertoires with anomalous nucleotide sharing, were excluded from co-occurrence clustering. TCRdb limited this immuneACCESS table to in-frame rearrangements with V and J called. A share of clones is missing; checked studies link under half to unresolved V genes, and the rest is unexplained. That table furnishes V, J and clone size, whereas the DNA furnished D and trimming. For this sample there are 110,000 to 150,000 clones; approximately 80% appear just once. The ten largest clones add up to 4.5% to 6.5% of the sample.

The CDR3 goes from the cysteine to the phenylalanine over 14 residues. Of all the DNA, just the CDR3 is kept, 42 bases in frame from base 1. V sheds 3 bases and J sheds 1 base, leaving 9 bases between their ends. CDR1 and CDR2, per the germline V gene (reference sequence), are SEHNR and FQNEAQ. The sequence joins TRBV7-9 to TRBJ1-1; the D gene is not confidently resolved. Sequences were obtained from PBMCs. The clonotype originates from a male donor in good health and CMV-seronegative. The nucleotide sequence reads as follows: TGTGCCAGCAGCTTTGAGGGAAGGAACACTGAAGCTTTCTTT. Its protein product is CASSFEGRNTEAFF.